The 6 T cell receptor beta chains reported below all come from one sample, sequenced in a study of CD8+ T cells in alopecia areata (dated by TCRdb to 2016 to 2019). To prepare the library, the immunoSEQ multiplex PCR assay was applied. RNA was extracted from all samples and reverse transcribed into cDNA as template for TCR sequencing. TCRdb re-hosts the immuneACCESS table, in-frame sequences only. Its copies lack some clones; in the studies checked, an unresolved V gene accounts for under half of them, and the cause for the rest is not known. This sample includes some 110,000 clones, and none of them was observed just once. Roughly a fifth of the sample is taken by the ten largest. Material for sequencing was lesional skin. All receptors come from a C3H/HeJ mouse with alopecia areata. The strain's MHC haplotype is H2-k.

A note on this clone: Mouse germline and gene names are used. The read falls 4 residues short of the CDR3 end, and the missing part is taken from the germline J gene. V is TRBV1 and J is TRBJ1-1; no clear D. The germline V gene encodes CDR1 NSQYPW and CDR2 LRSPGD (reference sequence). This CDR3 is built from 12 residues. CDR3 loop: CTCSAAGTEVFF. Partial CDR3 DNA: TGCACCTGCAGTGCAGCAGGAACA.

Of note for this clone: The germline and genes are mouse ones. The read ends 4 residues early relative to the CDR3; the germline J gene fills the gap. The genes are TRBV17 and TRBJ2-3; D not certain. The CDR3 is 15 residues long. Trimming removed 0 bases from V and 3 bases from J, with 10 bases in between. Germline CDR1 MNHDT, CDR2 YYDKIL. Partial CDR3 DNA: TGTGCTAGCAGTAGAGATGAGAGAAGGGCAGAA. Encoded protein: CASSRDERRAE. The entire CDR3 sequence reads CASSRDERRAETLYF.

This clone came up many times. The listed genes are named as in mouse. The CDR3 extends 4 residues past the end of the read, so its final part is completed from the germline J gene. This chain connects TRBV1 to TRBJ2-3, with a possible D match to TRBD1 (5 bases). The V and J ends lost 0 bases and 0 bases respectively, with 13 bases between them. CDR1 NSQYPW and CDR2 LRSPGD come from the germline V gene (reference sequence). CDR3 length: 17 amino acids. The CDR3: CTCSAETRQTSAETLYF. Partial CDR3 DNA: TGCACCTGCAGTGCAGAAACCCGACAGACTAGTGCAGAA.

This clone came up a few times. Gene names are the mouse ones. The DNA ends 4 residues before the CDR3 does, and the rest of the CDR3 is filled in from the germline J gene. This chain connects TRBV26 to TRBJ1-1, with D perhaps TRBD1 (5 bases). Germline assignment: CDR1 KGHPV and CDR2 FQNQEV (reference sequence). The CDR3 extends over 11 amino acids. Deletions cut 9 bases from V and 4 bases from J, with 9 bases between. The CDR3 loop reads CARRQSTEVFF. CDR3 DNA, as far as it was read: TGTGCCAGAAGACAGTCCACA. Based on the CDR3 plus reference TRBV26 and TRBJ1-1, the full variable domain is NSKVIQTPRYLVKGQGQKAKMRCIPEKGHPVVFWYQQNKNNEFKFLINFQNQEVLQQIDMTEKRFSAECPSNSPCSLEIQSSEAGDSALYLCARRQSTEVFFGKGTRLTVV.

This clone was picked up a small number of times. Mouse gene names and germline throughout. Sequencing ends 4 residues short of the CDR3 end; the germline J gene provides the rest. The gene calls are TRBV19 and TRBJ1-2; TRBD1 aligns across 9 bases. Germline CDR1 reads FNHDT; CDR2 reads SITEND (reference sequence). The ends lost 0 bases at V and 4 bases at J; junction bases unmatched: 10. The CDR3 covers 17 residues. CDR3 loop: CASSIAPGQGPRSDYTF. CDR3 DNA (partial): TGTGCCAGCAGTATAGCCCCGGGACAGGGACCTCGCTCC.

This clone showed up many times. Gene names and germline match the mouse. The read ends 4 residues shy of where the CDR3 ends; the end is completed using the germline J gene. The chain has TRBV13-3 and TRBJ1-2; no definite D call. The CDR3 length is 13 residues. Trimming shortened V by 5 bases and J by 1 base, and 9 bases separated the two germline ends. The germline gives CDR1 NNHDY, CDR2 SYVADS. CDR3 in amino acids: CASSSYGNSDYTF. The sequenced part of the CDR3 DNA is TGTGCCAGCAGCTCCTATGGAAACTCC.